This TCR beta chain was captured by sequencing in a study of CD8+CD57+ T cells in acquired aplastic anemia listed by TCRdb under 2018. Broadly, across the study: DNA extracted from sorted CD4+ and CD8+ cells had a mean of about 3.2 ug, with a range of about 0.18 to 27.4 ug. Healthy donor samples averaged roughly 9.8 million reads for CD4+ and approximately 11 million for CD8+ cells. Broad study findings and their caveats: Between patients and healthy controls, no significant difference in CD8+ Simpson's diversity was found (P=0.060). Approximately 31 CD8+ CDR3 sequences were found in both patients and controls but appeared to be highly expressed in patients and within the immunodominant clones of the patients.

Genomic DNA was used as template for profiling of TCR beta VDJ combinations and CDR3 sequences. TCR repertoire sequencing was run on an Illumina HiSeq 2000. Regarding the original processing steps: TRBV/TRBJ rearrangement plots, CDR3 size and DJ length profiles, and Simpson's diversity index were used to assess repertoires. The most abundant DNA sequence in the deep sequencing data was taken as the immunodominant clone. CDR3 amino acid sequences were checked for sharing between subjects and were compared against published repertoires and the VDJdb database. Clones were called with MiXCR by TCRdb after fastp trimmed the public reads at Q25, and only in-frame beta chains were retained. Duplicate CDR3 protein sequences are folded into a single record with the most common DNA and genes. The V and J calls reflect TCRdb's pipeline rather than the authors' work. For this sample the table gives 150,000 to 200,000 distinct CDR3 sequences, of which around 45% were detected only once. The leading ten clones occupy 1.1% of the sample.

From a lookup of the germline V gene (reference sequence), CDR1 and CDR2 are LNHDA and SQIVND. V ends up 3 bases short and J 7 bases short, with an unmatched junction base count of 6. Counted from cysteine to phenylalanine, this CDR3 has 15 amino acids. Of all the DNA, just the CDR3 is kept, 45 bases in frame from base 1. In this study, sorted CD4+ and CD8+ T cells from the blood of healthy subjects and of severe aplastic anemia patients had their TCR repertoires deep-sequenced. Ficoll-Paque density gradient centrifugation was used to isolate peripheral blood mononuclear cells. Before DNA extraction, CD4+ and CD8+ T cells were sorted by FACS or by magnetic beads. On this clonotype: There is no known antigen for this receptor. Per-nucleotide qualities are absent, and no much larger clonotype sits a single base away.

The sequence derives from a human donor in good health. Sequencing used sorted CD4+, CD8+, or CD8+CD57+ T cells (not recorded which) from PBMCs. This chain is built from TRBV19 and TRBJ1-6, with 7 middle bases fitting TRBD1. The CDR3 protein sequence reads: CASSIRPGGNSPLHF. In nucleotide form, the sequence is TGTGCCAGTAGTATCCGTCCAGGGGGGAATTCACCCCTCCACTTT.